This TCR beta chain originates from a study of T cell changes during pregnancy in multiple sclerosis. Using immunoSEQ multiplex PCR, the repertoire was profiled, and TCRdb retains in-frame clones only, with some absent. The data hold about 80,000 clones, with approximately 95% observed a single time. Germline lookup yields CDR1 MNHEY and CDR2 SMNVEV (reference sequence). The CDR3 spans 22 residues. V lost 5 bases, J lost 4 bases, and 29 bases stayed unmatched. This chain links TRBV27 with TRBJ2-7, with TRBD2 matching 10 bases. The source was peripheral blood, collected in the second trimester of pregnancy. The TCR originated in a female donor in good health, enrolled as a control in a pregnancy study. DNA for the CDR3: TGTGCCAGCAGTCCGCTGGCCCCTCTAGCGGGAGTAGAGTTACATAGACTTTACGAGCAGTACTTC. Protein product: CASSPLAPLAGVELHRLYEQYF.